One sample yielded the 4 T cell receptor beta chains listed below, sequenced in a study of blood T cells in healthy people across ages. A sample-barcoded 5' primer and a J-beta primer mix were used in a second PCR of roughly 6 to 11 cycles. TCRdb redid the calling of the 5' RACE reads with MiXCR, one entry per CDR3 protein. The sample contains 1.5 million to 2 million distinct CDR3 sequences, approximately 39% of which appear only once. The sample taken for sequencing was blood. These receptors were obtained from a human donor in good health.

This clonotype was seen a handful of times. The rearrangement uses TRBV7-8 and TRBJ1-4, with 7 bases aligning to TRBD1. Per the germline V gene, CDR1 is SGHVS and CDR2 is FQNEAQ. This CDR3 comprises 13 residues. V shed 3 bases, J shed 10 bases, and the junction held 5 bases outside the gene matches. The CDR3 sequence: CASSFRQGGKLFF. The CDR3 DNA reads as TGTGCCAGCAGCTTCCGACAGGGCGGAAAACTGTTTTTT.

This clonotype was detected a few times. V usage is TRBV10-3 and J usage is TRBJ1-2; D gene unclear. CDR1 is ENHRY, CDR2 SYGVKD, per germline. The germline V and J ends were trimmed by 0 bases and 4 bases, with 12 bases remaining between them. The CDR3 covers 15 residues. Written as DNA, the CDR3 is TGTGCCATCAGTGAGTCGATCGGCAGTCTCTATGGCTACACCTTC. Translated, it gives CAISESIGSLYGYTF.

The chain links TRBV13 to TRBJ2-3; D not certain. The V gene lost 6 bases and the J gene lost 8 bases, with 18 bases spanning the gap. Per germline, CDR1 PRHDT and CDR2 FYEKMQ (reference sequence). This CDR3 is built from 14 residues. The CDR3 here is CASSFTDRVGTQYF. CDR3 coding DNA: TGTGCCAGCAGTTTTACAGATCGGGTCGGTACGCAGTATTTT.

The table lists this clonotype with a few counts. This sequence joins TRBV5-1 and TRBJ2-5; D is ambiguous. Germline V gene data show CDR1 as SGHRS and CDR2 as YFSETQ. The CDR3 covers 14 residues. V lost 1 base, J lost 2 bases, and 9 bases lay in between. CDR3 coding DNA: TGCGCCAGCAGCTTGTCAAGACCTCAAGAGACCCAGTACTTC. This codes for CASSLSRPQETQYF.